These 21 T cell receptor beta chains share one sample of origin, sequenced in a study of T cell responses to AZD1222 COVID-19 vaccine. TCRdb keeps only in-frame clones here, not all; method: immunoSEQ multiplex PCR. In the table there are roughly 62,000 clones, 76% of which are singletons. Source: peripheral blood, taken on day 0 of AZD1222 vaccination. These receptors were taken from an adult in good health.

This clone showed up just a few times. This rearrangement joins TRBV28 to TRBJ1-5, with D unclear. V lost 2 bases, J lost 5 bases, and 13 bases lay in between. Germline V gene lookup returns CDR1 MDHEN and CDR2 SYDVKM. This CDR3 is built from 15 residues. CDR3 in DNA: TGTGCCAGCAGTTTAGGGTGGCGGCGAGATCAGCCCCAGCATTTT. This translates into CASSLGWRRDQPQHF.

The chain links TRBV29-1 to TRBJ2-7; D gene uncertain. Trimming took 7 bases from V and 4 from J, leaving 23 bases between them. The CDR3 totals 15 residues. Germline lookup yields CDR1 SQVTM and CDR2 ANQGSEA. The CDR3 DNA reads as TGCAGCGCCGAAGGGTTTGGCAGGAAACCGTACGAGCAGTACTTC. Translation: CSAEGFGRKPYEQYF.

The V call is TRBV7-3, the J call TRBJ2-5, with a weak D call TRBD2 (6 bases). Germline values: CDR1 SGHTA, CDR2 FQGTGA. The ends were cut back, 2 bases at V and 7 bases at J, with 17 bases in the middle. This CDR3 has 15 residues. CDR3 region: CASSLWASEGGTQYF. DNA of the CDR3: TGTGCCAGCAGCTTATGGGCGAGTGAGGGAGGGACCCAGTACTTC.

The chain couples TRBV11-2 to TRBJ2-7, with D perhaps TRBD2 (6 bases). The V gene lost 2 bases and the J gene lost 3 bases, with 14 bases spanning the gap. The length of the CDR3 is 15 residues. Germline V gene lookup returns CDR1 SGHAT and CDR2 FQNNGV. CDR3 region: CASSLSGHGIYEQYF. CDR3 sequence (DNA): TGTGCCAGCAGCTTAAGCGGGCACGGCATCTACGAGCAGTACTTC.

This sequence joins TRBV28 and TRBJ1-5; the D gene is possibly TRBD1 (5 bases). Germline V lookup: CDR1 MDHEN, CDR2 SYDVKM. V dropped 7 bases and J dropped 6 bases, with 16 bases sitting between them. CDR3 length equals 14 residues. The CDR3 reads CASKGPGLSQPQHF. In nucleotides, the CDR3 is TGTGCCAGCAAGGGGCCAGGGTTAAGTCAGCCCCAGCATTTT.

This chain joins TRBV29-1 and TRBJ1-1; 8 positions match TRBD1. The CDR3 covers 13 residues. J was trimmed by 4 bases and V by 7 bases; bases with no gene match: 8. Germline CDR1 SQVTM, CDR2 ANQGSEA. CDR3 sequence (DNA): TGCAGCGCCGGACAGGGATTGGGCACTGAAGCTTTCTTT. Residues: CSAGQGLGTEAFF.

This chain links TRBV5-6 with TRBJ1-3, with D tentatively TRBD1 (6 bases). With 4 bases removed from V and 4 bases from J, the gap between germline ends came to 12 bases. This CDR3 contains 14 residues. The germline V gene encodes CDR1 SGHDT and CDR2 YYEEEE. CDR3 in amino acids: CASSRKGQGNTIYF. The CDR3 DNA is TGTGCCAGCAGCCGAAAGGGACAAGGAAACACCATATATTTT.

In DNA, the CDR3 is TGTGCCAGCAGCTTGACAGGATGGGAAGCATACAATGAGCAGTTCTTC. Amino acids: CASSLTGWEAYNEQFF. This chain joins TRBV5-6 and TRBJ2-1; perhaps TRBD1 as D (5 bases). Germline CDR1 reads SGHDT; CDR2 reads YYEEEE. This CDR3 has 16 amino acids. V lost 1 base and J 4 bases, leaving 15 bases between the germline ends.

This clone was picked up a small number of times. DNA for the CDR3: TGCGCCAGCAGCTTGGAACAGGGGGCTTACGAGCAGTACTTC. Translating gives CASSLEQGAYEQYF. The V call is TRBV5-1, the J call TRBJ2-7; TRBD1 agrees at 9 bases. The germline CDR1 and CDR2 sequences are SGHRS and YFSETQ. V was pared by 0 bases and J by 4 bases, with 2 bases of the junction left unmatched. This CDR3 spans 14 amino acids.

The chain uses TRBV19 and TRBJ1-4; 8 nucleotides line up with TRBD1. This CDR3 region has 16 residues. Per the germline V gene, CDR1 is LNHDA and CDR2 is SQIVND (reference sequence). V shed 6 bases, J shed 10 bases, and the junction held 16 bases outside the gene matches. The chain's CDR3 is CASSDPGGGGVGKLFF. In nucleotides, the CDR3 is TGTGCCAGTAGCGATCCAGGGGGCGGAGGGGTCGGAAAACTGTTTTTT.

This clone has just a few counts. The CDR3 region is CASSPRGSGGCPSTDTQYF. The DNA of the CDR3 is TGTGCCAGCAGCCCCCGGGGTAGCGGGGGGTGTCCTAGCACAGATACGCAGTATTTT. This chain uses TRBV21-1 with TRBJ2-3; TRBD2 reflects the table's D call only, with no check against the DNA. TRBV21-1 is marked as a pseudogene. This CDR3 has 19 residues.

The chain carries TRBV29-1 and TRBJ2-1; 10 bases match TRBD2. The V gene's germline CDR1 is SQVTM and CDR2 ANQGSEA. The CDR3 covers 13 residues. The junction had 2 bases not matched to a gene; V was cut back by 7 bases and J by 2 bases. The CDR3 region is CSGTSGAYNEQFF. The CDR3 DNA follows: TGCAGCGGAACTAGCGGGGCCTACAATGAGCAGTTCTTC.

The chain links TRBV19 to TRBJ1-1; 11 nucleotides line up with TRBD1. Germline CDR1 and CDR2: LNHDA and SQIVND (reference sequence). J was trimmed by 1 base and V by 8 bases; bases with no gene match: 6. This CDR3 has 15 amino acids. The DNA of the CDR3 is TGTGCCAGTCAGGACAGGGGGCGATCGAACACTGAAGCTTTCTTT. Its translation is CASQDRGRSNTEAFF.

As regards this clone: The junction and the germline gene differ at one end; a read error may be behind it. The genes are TRBV12-3 or TRBV12-4 and TRBJ1-2; no clear D gene. This CDR3 contains 11 residues. CDR3 sequence: CASSLARWLLF. The CDR3 DNA is TGTGCCAGCAGTTTAGCGCGCTGGCTCCTCTTC.

This clone is categorized as medium-sized. The rearrangement joins TRBV27 to TRBJ2-7; D not resolved. There are 13 residues in the CDR3. Trimming stripped 5 bases from V and 5 bases from J, with 13 bases between. The germline V gene has CDR1 MNHEY and CDR2 SMNVEV (reference sequence). Here the CDR3 DNA reads TGTGCCAGCAGTACCAGCTCATTAAACGAGCAGTACTTC. Translating gives CASSTSSLNEQYF.

V usage is TRBV6-5 and J usage is TRBJ1-5; 7 bases are shared with TRBD1. The CDR3 runs to 16 residues. J gave up 3 bases and V 2 bases, and 7 bases lay outside the gene matches. CDR1 and CDR2 (germline): MNHEY, SVGAGI. In nucleotides, the CDR3 is TGTGCCAGCAGTTACCAGGGGGGGTTTTACAATCAGCCCCAGCATTTT. Protein product: CASSYQGGFYNQPQHF.

The chain uses TRBV18 and TRBJ1-5, with D possibly TRBD1 on 6 matching bases. The CDR3 loop spans 14 amino acids. Germline lookup yields CDR1 KGHSH and CDR2 LQKENI. The ends were cut back, 3 bases at V and 7 bases at J, with 13 bases in the middle. The DNA of the CDR3 is TGTGCCAGCTCACCGGGAGGGGGGCAACAGCCCCAGCATTTT. Its protein product is CASSPGGGQQPQHF.

In DNA, the CDR3 is TGTGCCAGCAGCCAAGAAGGACAGGGCCGAGGCTACACCTTC. It specifies CASSQEGQGRGYTF. The chain recombines TRBV4-2 with TRBJ1-2; 8 nucleotides match TRBD1. The trim removed 0 bases at V and 8 bases at J, leaving 5 bases unmatched. CDR3 length: 14 residues. Germline CDR1 is LGHNA and CDR2 is YNFKEQ.

The chain couples TRBV15 to TRBJ1-1; D uncertain. Between the trimmed V and J ends, which lost 3 bases and 3 bases, there was a span of 8 bases. The germline gives CDR1 LNHNV, CDR2 YYDKDF (reference sequence). The CDR3 has 13 amino acids. CDR3 in DNA: TGTGCCACCAGCAGTCTTCTAGACACTGAAGCTTTCTTT. It is translated as CATSSLLDTEAFF.

This rearrangement joins TRBV6-5 to TRBJ2-2; 7 bases are shared with TRBD1. Losses at the gene ends were 2 bases for V and 5 bases for J; bases not matched to a gene: 5. This CDR3 region has 15 residues. CDR1 is MNHEY and CDR2 is SVGAGI in the germline V gene. DNA for the CDR3: TGTGCCAGCAGTTACAGGGGGCTCGGTACCGGGGAGCTGTTTTTT. Protein: CASSYRGLGTGELFF.

The chain recombines TRBV5-4 with TRBJ1-6; TRBD1 matches 7 bases. Per germline, CDR1 SGHNT and CDR2 YYREEE (reference sequence). The V and J ends lost 0 bases and 6 bases, in that order; junction bases with no gene match: 3. The CDR3 has 15 amino acids. CDR3 sequence: CASSLGDRVNSPLHF. For the CDR3, the DNA is TGTGCCAGCAGCTTGGGCGACAGGGTTAATTCACCCCTCCACTTT.